This TCR beta chain was recorded in a study of shared clonotypes between healthy human individuals. The naive CD8 subset, CD45RO-negative cells positively selected for CCR7, excluded terminally differentiated effector memory CD45RA+ cells. CDR1 and CDR2 (germline): SQVTM, ANQGSEA. Trimming took off 2 bases at V and 2 bases at J, with 7 bases between the two ends. The CDR3 consists of 13 residues. Assay: immunoSEQ multiplex PCR; the TCRdb copy retains only in-frame clones and omits some. This sample has under 1 million clones, with 95% to 97% found just once. The table lists this clone with a count of one.

This rearrangement joins TRBV29-1 to TRBJ1-3; no firm D call. The sequenced sample consisted of naive CD8+ T cells sorted from blood. The receptor comes from a man aged 25-40 years in good health. CDR3 region: CSVEPGTGNTIYF. The CDR3 bases are TGCAGCGTTGAACCGGGGACTGGAAACACCATATATTTT.